The 29 T cell receptor beta chains in this list originate from one sample, sequenced in a study of molecular identifiers for immune sequencing clone quantification (dated by TCRdb to about 2018). The method behind the library was PCR. These reads were obtained on an Illumina HiSeq 4000. Through fastp at Q25 and MiXCR, TCRdb rebuilt clones from the public reads, retaining in-frame beta chains. Under each unique CDR3 protein, matching rows form one entry showing the most common genes and DNA. Present in this sample are 400,000 to 600,000 distinct CDR3 sequences, around a fifth of which were seen just once. The ten biggest clones cover roughly 0.81% of the sample. The sequenced material came from naive CD8+ T cells from blood, with Jurkat cell RNA spiked in. The meaning of the sample's cell subset or site label: FACS-sorted CD8+CD4-CCR7+CD45RA+ naive T cells. All receptors derive from a human donor in good health. Some libraries in this study had Jurkat cell RNA spiked in.

This clonotype has only a few counts. The chain is built from TRBV6-5 and TRBJ2-5; possibly TRBD1 for D (6 bases). This CDR3 region has 12 residues. CDR1 is MNHEY and CDR2 is SVGAGI in the germline V gene. Trimming left V 6 bases short and J 5 bases short, with 10 bases between. CDR3 coding DNA: TGTGCCAGCAGAGGGGGTATGGAGACCCAGTACTTC. Its translation is CASRGGMETQYF.

For this clonotype: This likely comes from a read error, as the CDR3 has no conserved phenylalanine or tryptophan at its end. No DNA is shown, since the ends of the CDR3 on it are uncertain; the CDR3 is the one TCRdb lists. The chain links TRBV5-6 to TRBJ2-3. The CDR3 spans 12 amino acids, including both terminal residues. Germline-derived CDR1 and CDR2 are SGHDT and YYEEEE. Here the CDR3 reads CASTLGTDTQYS.

To note about this clonotype: Just one base apart from a much larger clone, this may be a read error. The chain recombines TRBV4-1 with TRBJ1-4, with D uncertain. Per the germline V gene, CDR1 is MGHRA and CDR2 is YSYEKL. The CDR3 has 13 residues. CDR3 loop: CVSSLTSGEKLFF. The CDR3 coding sequence is TGCGTCAGCAGCCTAACATCCGGGGAAAAACTGTTTTTT.

This clonotype was counted at least ten times. CDR3 protein: CASSHRSYEQYF. The CDR3 DNA is TGTGCCAGCAGCCACCGATCCTACGAGCAGTACTTC. The chain carries TRBV12-3 or TRBV12-4 and TRBJ2-7; D gene unclear. V was trimmed by 6 bases and J by 1 base, leaving 7 bases between them. This CDR3 is 12 amino acids long.

Only a few counts were recorded for this clonotype. The chain joins TRBV20-1 to TRBJ1-2; no clear D gene. The CDR3 sequence is 14 residues long. The ends were cut back, 6 bases at V and 1 base at J, with 15 bases in the middle. Per the germline V gene, CDR1 is DFQATT and CDR2 is SNEGSKA (reference sequence). The CDR3 DNA sequence: TGCAGTGCCGAGAGGGCAGGCGTTAACTATGGCTACACCTTC. As protein: CSAERAGVNYGYTF.

As concerns this clonotype: Given a much more abundant clone one base away, this may be a read error. The gene calls are TRBV7-9 and TRBJ1-1, with D perhaps TRBD1 (5 bases). The CDR3 sequence is 15 residues long. Deletions cut 6 bases from V and 0 bases from J, with 14 bases between. Germline-derived CDR1 and CDR2 are SEHNR and FQNEAQ (reference sequence). Written as DNA, the CDR3 is TGTGCCAGCAGTTCTCCAGGGTCCATGAACACTGAAGCTTTCTTT. Residues: CASSSPGSMNTEAFF.

This clonotype was counted many times. The rearrangement joins TRBV4-3 to TRBJ2-7, with 10 positions matching TRBD2. The ends lost 4 bases at V and 3 bases at J; junction bases unmatched: 6. Germline values: CDR1 LGHNA, CDR2 YSLEER. The CDR3 has 15 amino acids. The CDR3: CASSRSLAGFYEQYF. CDR3 nucleotides: TGCGCCAGCAGCCGGTCACTAGCGGGATTCTACGAGCAGTACTTC.

In this sample, this clonotype turned up a few times. V gene TRBV5-1 combines with J gene TRBJ2-7, with TRBD2 identical over 12 bases. Germline CDR1 and CDR2: SGHRS and YFSETQ. The CDR3 totals 17 residues. V shed 2 bases and J 7 bases; nucleotides not matched to a gene: 13. CDR3 sequence reads: CASSFGLAGPTGGEQYF. The CDR3 nucleotides read TGCGCCAGCAGCTTCGGACTAGCGGGACCTACCGGGGGGGAGCAGTACTTC. Filled out from reference TRBV5-1 and TRBJ2-7, the complete variable domain reads KAGVTQTPRYLIKTRGQQVTLSCSPISGHRSVSWYQQTPGQGLQFLFEYFSETQRNKGNFPGRFSGRQFSNSRSEMNVSTLELGDSALYLCASSFGLAGPTGGEQYFGPGTRLTVT.

This clonotype was detected many times. The chain combines TRBV29-1 with TRBJ2-4; 13 bases are a match to TRBD2. This CDR3 has 16 amino acids. Trimming cost V 6 bases and J 9 bases; bases outside gene matches: 14. Germline CDR1 reads SQVTM; CDR2 reads ANQGSEA. The CDR3: CSVDEEPGTSGVIQYF. DNA for the CDR3: TGCAGCGTGGACGAAGAACCCGGGACTAGCGGGGTCATTCAGTACTTC.

This chain uses TRBV4-3 with TRBJ2-7; D gene uncertain. From germline, CDR1 is LGHNA and CDR2 YSLEER. Trimming shortened V by 0 bases and J by 0 bases, and 9 bases separated the two germline ends. The CDR3 spans 15 residues. DNA for the CDR3: TGCGCCAGCAGCCAAGAACCGAGCAGCTCCTACGAGCAGTACTTC. Amino acid sequence: CASSQEPSSSYEQYF.

The rearrangement joins TRBV6-2 or TRBV6-3 to TRBJ1-2, with 12 bases fitting TRBD1. With V trimmed by 2 bases and J by 6 bases, 7 bases remained unmatched. CDR3 length: 16 residues. The germline V gene encodes CDR1 MNHEY and CDR2 SVGEGT. CDR3 bases: TGTGCCAGCAGTTACGAGGGGACAGGGGGCATCGATGGCTACACCTTC. Translating it yields CASSYEGTGGIDGYTF.

Ten or more counts support this clonotype. This chain joins TRBV6-6 and TRBJ1-5; tentatively, D is TRBD1 (6 bases). CDR1 MNHNY and CDR2 SVGAGI come from the germline V gene (reference sequence). V was shortened by 6 bases and J by 0 bases, with 15 bases between the two germline ends. This CDR3 has 16 amino acids. This CDR3 is CASRHRTDYSNQPQHF. The DNA for the CDR3 is TGTGCCAGCAGACACAGGACAGATTATAGCAATCAGCCCCAGCATTTT.

This clonotype has at least ten counts. The chain is built from TRBV12-3 or TRBV12-4 and TRBJ1-1; TRBD1 might be the D (6 bases). The CDR3 totals 12 residues. V was trimmed by 6 bases and J by 5 bases, leaving 10 bases between them. DNA for the CDR3: TGTGCCAGCAGCGTACAGGGTACTGAAGCTTTCTTT. Translating it yields CASSVQGTEAFF.

The genes are TRBV3-1 and TRBJ2-7; possibly TRBD2 for D (6 bases). This CDR3 is built from 17 residues. Looked up from germline, CDR1 is LGHDT and CDR2 is YNNKEL (reference sequence). Trimming took off 0 bases at V and 3 bases at J, with 18 bases between the two ends. CDR3 nucleotide sequence: TGTGCCAGCAGCCAAGACGGCGGGGCCGTAACCCACTACGAGCAGTACTTC. As protein: CASSQDGGAVTHYEQYF.

This clonotype was seen ten or more times. The chain has TRBV4-3 and TRBJ1-3; no definite D call. The V end lost 0 bases, the J end lost 0 bases, and 9 bases lay between the germline ends. The CDR3 is 16 residues long. Germline-derived CDR1 and CDR2 are LGHNA and YSLEER. The CDR3 DNA reads as TGCGCCAGCAGCCAAGATGCCAGCGCCTCTGGAAACACCATATATTTT. Translated, it gives CASSQDASASGNTIYF.

Comment on this clonotype: One base away lies a much larger clone, so this may be a sequencing read error. The chain has TRBV11-2 and TRBJ2-7; 9 nucleotides line up with TRBD1. Germline lookup yields CDR1 SGHAT and CDR2 FQNNGV. The trim removed 4 bases at V and 3 bases at J, leaving 4 bases unmatched. The CDR3 has 14 residues. Written as DNA, the CDR3 is TGTGCCAGCAGCTCCTGGACAGGGGACTACGAGCAGTACTTC. Its translation is CASSSWTGDYEQYF.

The chain has TRBV30 and TRBJ2-1, with D hard to call. From germline, CDR1 is GTSNPN and CDR2 SVGIG (reference sequence). The CDR3 covers 15 residues. V was shortened by 0 bases and J by 2 bases, with 11 bases between the two germline ends. CDR3 sequence reads: CAWSVLAGPYNEQFF. In DNA form, the CDR3 reads TGTGCCTGGAGTGTGTTGGCAGGCCCCTACAATGAGCAGTTCTTC.

The chain joins TRBV29-1 to TRBJ2-1; TRBD2 matches 15 bases. The CDR3 spans 13 residues. The ends lost 6 bases at V and 10 bases at J; junction bases unmatched: 4. Per the germline V gene, CDR1 is SQVTM and CDR2 is ANQGSEA. As DNA, the CDR3 is TGCAGCGTGGGGACTAGCGGGAGGTACGAGCAGTTCTTC. Protein sequence: CSVGTSGRYEQFF.

This clonotype was seen only a few times. This chain links TRBV3-1 with TRBJ1-1; D might be TRBD1 (6 bases). V was shortened by 1 base and J by 3 bases, with 18 bases between the two germline ends. Per the germline V gene, CDR1 is LGHDT and CDR2 is YNNKEL (reference sequence). The CDR3 totals 17 residues. For the CDR3, the DNA is TGTGCCAGCAGCCAAGTCAGGGGTGGAGCGGAGGACACTGAAGCTTTCTTT. This gives the protein CASSQVRGGAEDTEAFF. Together with reference TRBV3-1 and TRBJ1-1, the CDR3 gives the full variable domain: DTAVSQTPKYLVTQMGNDKSIKCEQNLGHDTMYWYKQDSKKFLKIMFSYNNKELIINETVPNRFSPKSPDKAHLNLHINSLELGDSAVYFCASSQVRGGAEDTEAFFGQGTRLTVV.

Remarks on this clonotype: This may come from a read error, since a much larger clone is one base off. The chain has TRBV4-3 and TRBJ2-5, with TRBD1 matching 8 bases. The CDR3 sequence is 16 residues long. With V trimmed by 0 bases and J by 9 bases, 12 bases remained unmatched. The germline gives CDR1 LGHNA, CDR2 YSLEER. The CDR3 is CASSQDWFGGQEAQYF. Written as DNA, the CDR3 is TGCGCCAGCAGCCAAGATTGGTTCGGGGGACAGGAGGCCCAGTACTTC.

The V call is TRBV4-3, the J call TRBJ2-1; 10 positions agree with TRBD2. CDR1 and CDR2 from the germline V gene are LGHNA and YSLEER. The CDR3 sequence is 17 residues long. V gave up 0 bases and J gave up 3 bases; unmatched junction bases: 5. CDR3 bases: TGCGCCAGCAGCCAAGAAAAAGCGGGAGGGAACTACAATGAGCAGTTCTTC. Translating gives CASSQEKAGGNYNEQFF.

In its sample, this clonotype was seen a few times. The chain carries TRBV5-1 and TRBJ2-1; tentatively, D is TRBD1 (5 bases). The CDR3 loop spans 16 amino acids. Trimming cost V 0 bases and J 2 bases, with 12 bases left between them. Germline V gene data show CDR1 as SGHRS and CDR2 as YFSETQ. Written as DNA, the CDR3 is TGCGCCAGCAGCTTGGAGGACACCGGGCCCTACAATGAGCAGTTCTTC. It encodes CASSLEDTGPYNEQFF.

Remarks on this clonotype: A junction end diverges from the germline sequence, so it may reflect a read error. This chain joins TRBV4-3 and TRBJ2-2, with 10 positions matching TRBD2. CDR1 and CDR2 from the germline V gene are LGHNA and YSLEER. The CDR3 has 15 residues. In nucleotides, the CDR3 is TGCGCCAGCAGCCCGCGGACTAGCGGCACCGAGGAGCTGTTTTTT. This translates into CASSPRTSGTEELFF.

This clonotype was seen only a few times. V gene TRBV6-1 combines with J gene TRBJ2-2, with unresolved D. The CDR3 is made up of 13 amino acids. The germline V gene has CDR1 MNHNS and CDR2 SASEGT. V was clipped by 2 bases and J by 5 bases, with 6 bases between them. The CDR3 bases are TGTGCCAGCAGTGAAATCTCAACCGGGGAGCTGTTTTTT. This gives the protein CASSEISTGELFF.

This clonotype was observed a few times. The chain combines TRBV7-9 with TRBJ2-4, with a tentative D call TRBD2 (5 bases). Germline CDR1 and CDR2: SEHNR and FQNEAQ (reference sequence). The V end lost 4 bases, the J end lost 8 bases, and 15 bases lay between the germline ends. The CDR3 is made up of 14 amino acids. The CDR3 reads CASSSPQAGDIQYF. CDR3 in DNA: TGTGCCAGCAGCTCCCCCCAGGCCGGGGACATTCAGTACTTC.

As to this clonotype: Just one base apart from a much larger clone, this may be a read error. The gene calls are TRBV20-1 and TRBJ1-4; D is unclear. This CDR3 is built from 16 residues. The germline CDR1 and CDR2 sequences are DFQATT and SNEGSKA (reference sequence). The CDR3 region has the DNA TGCAATGCTAGAGATCGGCAGGTGGGCACTAATGAAAAACTGTTTTTT. It specifies CNARDRQVGTNEKLFF.

In its sample, this clonotype was seen a few times. The V call is TRBV29-1, the J call TRBJ2-7, with TRBD2 matching 11 bases. The CDR3 has 14 amino acids. J lost 5 bases, V lost 2 bases, and 5 bases had no gene match. The V gene's germline CDR1 is SQVTM and CDR2 ANQGSEA. Here the CDR3 reads CSVESSGGIDEQYF. The CDR3 DNA reads TGCAGCGTTGAATCTAGCGGGGGGATCGACGAGCAGTACTTC.

The table lists this clonotype with many counts. This chain connects TRBV6-5 to TRBJ2-7; TRBD1 matches 8 bases. With 6 bases clipped from V and 2 bases from J, the junction kept 15 bases outside the gene matches. CDR1 and CDR2 (germline): MNHEY, SVGAGI. This CDR3 has 17 amino acids. CDR3 nucleotides: TGTGCCAGCAGGCCTGGACAGGGCCGAGTTTTCCCCTACGAGCAGTACTTC. Translated, it gives CASRPGQGRVFPYEQYF.

The chain uses TRBV4-1 and TRBJ2-1; 10 bases match TRBD1. V lost 1 base, J lost 2 bases, and 5 bases stayed unmatched. Looked up from germline, CDR1 is MGHRA and CDR2 is YSYEKL. CDR3 length: 17 residues. CDR3 sequence: CASSQGGQGVAYNEQFF. In DNA form, the CDR3 reads TGCGCCAGCAGCCAAGGCGGACAGGGGGTTGCCTACAATGAGCAGTTCTTC.